The rows below give T cell receptor beta chains drawn from one sample of a study of CD8 T cells in ankylosing spondylitis. A single record per CDR3 protein comes from TCRdb applying MiXCR to the 5' RACE reads. The data contain approximately 39,000 distinct CDR3 sequences, about 11% of them seen just once; the ten biggest clones take up just over 20%. Sequencing used synovial fluid, either unsorted or a sorted T cell fraction (not recorded which). The receptors here all came from a male donor with ankylosing spondylitis. The CDR3 runs from the conserved cysteine through the conserved F or W. Fields, in order: V gene, D gene, J gene, clone size, CDR3 DNA, CDR3 protein. A D gene is named only where the DNA matches it firmly. Only part of the rows carry a size: once, few, many, or a class if the clone is expanded.

v_call: TRBV7-6
d_call: .
j_call: TRBJ2-3
clone_size: few
cdr3_nt: TGTGCCAGCAGCTTAGCTAGAAGGACAGATACGCAGTATTTT
cdr3_aa: CASSLARRTDTQYF

v_call: TRBV28
d_call: .
j_call: TRBJ2-2
clone_size: few
cdr3_nt: TGTGCCAGCAGGGTGTGGAACACCGGGGAGCTGTTTTTT
cdr3_aa: CASRVWNTGELFF

v_call: TRBV6-5
d_call: .
j_call: TRBJ2-3
clone_size: few
cdr3_nt: TGTGCCAGCACCCTCCACGGTTCGCAGTATTTT
cdr3_aa: CASTLHGSQYF

v_call: TRBV29-1
d_call: .
j_call: TRBJ2-7
clone_size: many
cdr3_nt: TGCAGCGTTGAAGGGTGGGGGAAAGAAAACTACTACGAGCAGTACTTC
cdr3_aa: CSVEGWGKENYYEQYF

v_call: TRBV5-1
d_call: .
j_call: TRBJ2-1
clone_size: many
cdr3_nt: TGCGCCAGCAGCGACATGTTGAATGAGCAGTTCTTC
cdr3_aa: CASSDMLNEQFF

v_call: TRBV9
d_call: .
j_call: TRBJ2-2
clone_size: medium-sized
cdr3_nt: TGTGCCAGCAGCGCCCGTCCAGATCCGGGGATCACCGGGGAGCTGTTTTTT
cdr3_aa: CASSARPDPGITGELFF

v_call: TRBV28
d_call: TRBD1
j_call: TRBJ2-1
clone_size: many
cdr3_nt: TGTGCCAGCAGTTCCGGACAGGGAGGCCCGTACAATGAGCAGTTCTTC
cdr3_aa: CASSSGQGGPYNEQFF

v_call: TRBV29-1
d_call: TRBD1
j_call: TRBJ2-1
clone_size: many
cdr3_nt: TGCAGCGGGGACAGTTACAATGAGCAGTTCTTC
cdr3_aa: CSGDSYNEQFF

v_call: TRBV6-1
d_call: .
j_call: TRBJ1-1
clone_size: few
cdr3_nt: TGTGCCAGCTGGGGGTGGTCCACTGAAGCTTTCTTT
cdr3_aa: CASWGWSTEAFF

v_call: TRBV7-9
d_call: TRBD1
j_call: TRBJ1-1
clone_size: .
cdr3_nt: TGTGCCAGCAGCTCCAAGCCTCCGGGACAGCCCAACACTGAAGCTTTCTTT
cdr3_aa: CASSSKPPGQPNTEAFF

v_call: TRBV7-8
d_call: .
j_call: TRBJ2-6
clone_size: .
cdr3_nt: TGTGCCAGCAGCTTGTTTAGCTCTGGGGCCAACGTCCTGACTTTC
cdr3_aa: CASSLFSSGANVLTF

v_call: TRBV25-1
d_call: .
j_call: TRBJ2-5
clone_size: many
cdr3_nt: TGTGCCAGCAGTGAATATGACAGCCAAGAGACCCAGTACTTC
cdr3_aa: CASSEYDSQETQYF

v_call: TRBV10-3
d_call: .
j_call: TRBJ2-5
clone_size: few
cdr3_nt: TGTGCCATCAGTGCGAGGGCACAACAAGAGACCCAGTACTTC
cdr3_aa: CAISARAQQETQYF

v_call: TRBV25-1
d_call: TRBD2
j_call: TRBJ2-4
clone_size: few
cdr3_nt: TGTGCCAGCAGTGAGGGAGGGTCGGGAAACATTCAGTACTTC
cdr3_aa: CASSEGGSGNIQYF

v_call: TRBV7-2
d_call: TRBD1
j_call: TRBJ1-2
clone_size: few
cdr3_nt: TGTGCCAGCAGCTACCCAGGCAGGGGGCGCGATGGCTACACCTTC
cdr3_aa: CASSYPGRGRDGYTF

v_call: TRBV28
d_call: .
j_call: TRBJ1-2
clone_size: few
cdr3_nt: TGTGCCAGCACCCGGGATGAGTTTAGGGGCTACACCTTC
cdr3_aa: CASTRDEFRGYTF

v_call: TRBV7-2
d_call: .
j_call: TRBJ2-3
clone_size: many
cdr3_nt: TGTGCCAGCAGCCTAATCACAGATACGCAGTATTTT
cdr3_aa: CASSLITDTQYF

v_call: TRBV9
d_call: .
j_call: TRBJ1-1
clone_size: many
cdr3_nt: TGTGCCAGCAGCGCTCCCTCGAACACTGAAGCTTTCTTT
cdr3_aa: CASSAPSNTEAFF

v_call: TRBV7-6
d_call: TRBD2
j_call: TRBJ2-4
clone_size: many
cdr3_nt: TGTGCCAGCAGCGCTGGGGTAGCGGGAGGGCCGGCCAAAAACATTCAGTACTTC
cdr3_aa: CASSAGVAGGPAKNIQYF

v_call: TRBV6-5
d_call: TRBD1
j_call: TRBJ2-7
clone_size: few
cdr3_nt: TGTGCCAGCAGTTCCTACAGGGGGCAAGGGGAGCAGTACTTC
cdr3_aa: CASSSYRGQGEQYF

v_call: TRBV7-2
d_call: TRBD1
j_call: TRBJ2-7
clone_size: few
cdr3_nt: TGTGCCAGCAGCGTCGCCGGGACAGAGACCTACGAGCAGTACTTC
cdr3_aa: CASSVAGTETYEQYF

v_call: TRBV4-3
d_call: .
j_call: TRBJ2-2
clone_size: many
cdr3_nt: TGCGCCAGCAGCCAAGATGTGGGCACCGGGGAGCTGTTTTTT
cdr3_aa: CASSQDVGTGELFF

v_call: TRBV5-4
d_call: TRBD2
j_call: TRBJ2-1
clone_size: many
cdr3_nt: TGTGCCAGCAGCTTTAGCGGGAGTACCTATGAGCAGTTCTTC
cdr3_aa: CASSFSGSTYEQFF

v_call: TRBV28
d_call: TRBD2
j_call: TRBJ2-7
clone_size: many
cdr3_nt: TGTGCCAGCAGTTTATCGGGGGGGCTCATAGTCGAGCAGTACTTC
cdr3_aa: CASSLSGGLIVEQYF

v_call: TRBV7-2
d_call: TRBD2
j_call: TRBJ2-7
clone_size: .
cdr3_nt: TGTGCCAGCAGCTGGAGGACTAGCGGCACCTACGAGCAGTACTTC
cdr3_aa: CASSWRTSGTYEQYF

v_call: TRBV20-1
d_call: .
j_call: TRBJ2-1
clone_size: once
cdr3_nt: TGCAGTGCTCTACGCGCCAATGAGCAGTTCTTC
cdr3_aa: CSALRANEQFF

v_call: TRBV6-1
d_call: TRBD2
j_call: TRBJ2-1
clone_size: .
cdr3_nt: TGTGCCAGCAGTGAGCGACTAGCGGGCCTCAATGAGCAGTTCTTC
cdr3_aa: CASSERLAGLNEQFF

v_call: TRBV12-3/TRBV12-4
d_call: TRBD2
j_call: TRBJ2-5
clone_size: few
cdr3_nt: TGTGCCAGCAGTTTAGTGGCTAGCGGGGGAGAGACCCAGTACTTC
cdr3_aa: CASSLVASGGETQYF

v_call: TRBV18
d_call: TRBD1
j_call: TRBJ2-7
clone_size: .
cdr3_nt: TGTGCCAGCTCAGACAGGGAAACCTACGAGCAGTACTTC
cdr3_aa: CASSDRETYEQYF

v_call: TRBV11-2
d_call: TRBD2
j_call: TRBJ2-3
clone_size: many
cdr3_nt: TGTGCCAGCAGCCTGACTAGCGGGCCATCAGATACGCAGTATTTT
cdr3_aa: CASSLTSGPSDTQYF

v_call: TRBV28
d_call: .
j_call: TRBJ2-3
clone_size: few
cdr3_nt: TGTGCCAGCAGTTTCACCGAGGACTACCCCAATCTGGATACGCAGTATTTT
cdr3_aa: CASSFTEDYPNLDTQYF

v_call: TRBV27
d_call: .
j_call: TRBJ2-5
clone_size: few
cdr3_nt: TGTGCCAGCAGCTCGGGACGGTACCAAGAGACCCAGTACTTC
cdr3_aa: CASSSGRYQETQYF

v_call: TRBV9
d_call: TRBD1
j_call: TRBJ2-7
clone_size: many
cdr3_nt: TGTGCCAGCAGCCAAGGGACAGGCCTCTACGAGCAGTACTTC
cdr3_aa: CASSQGTGLYEQYF

v_call: TRBV27
d_call: .
j_call: TRBJ2-7
clone_size: .
cdr3_nt: TGTGCCAGCAGCGGCAGCCCCCCAACCTACGAGCAGTACTTC
cdr3_aa: CASSGSPPTYEQYF

v_call: TRBV7-3
d_call: .
j_call: TRBJ2-5
clone_size: .
cdr3_nt: TGTGCCAGCAGCTTAGGGCCCCGGGGGACCCAGTACTTC
cdr3_aa: CASSLGPRGTQYF

v_call: TRBV29-1
d_call: .
j_call: TRBJ2-2
clone_size: many
cdr3_nt: TGCAGCGTTGAAGTACAGGACTCCCCCGGGGAGCTGTTTTTT
cdr3_aa: CSVEVQDSPGELFF

v_call: TRBV20-1
d_call: .
j_call: TRBJ1-6
clone_size: .
cdr3_nt: TGCAGTGCTAGACCCGGTCCTTCACCCCTCCACTTT
cdr3_aa: CSARPGPSPLHF

v_call: TRBV14
d_call: TRBD1
j_call: TRBJ2-7
clone_size: .
cdr3_nt: TGTGCCAGCAGCCCTAGACAGGGGGGGCCCTACGAGCAGTACTTC
cdr3_aa: CASSPRQGGPYEQYF

v_call: TRBV5-1
d_call: .
j_call: TRBJ2-7
clone_size: many
cdr3_nt: TGCGCCAGCTCCTATTCGACAGACTCCTACGAGCAGTACTTC
cdr3_aa: CASSYSTDSYEQYF

v_call: TRBV11-3
d_call: .
j_call: TRBJ2-5
clone_size: .
cdr3_nt: TGTGCCAGCAGCCGGGGCTCTAGCCGAGAGACCCAGTACTTC
cdr3_aa: CASSRGSSRETQYF

v_call: TRBV29-1
d_call: .
j_call: TRBJ1-2
clone_size: many
cdr3_nt: TGCAGCGTGGCGGACGGAAGGTGGGGCTACACCTTC
cdr3_aa: CSVADGRWGYTF

v_call: TRBV3-1
d_call: TRBD1
j_call: TRBJ1-1
clone_size: few
cdr3_nt: TGTGCCAGCAGCCAATTGGACAGGGGAGCTTTCTTT
cdr3_aa: CASSQLDRGAFF

v_call: TRBV2
d_call: .
j_call: TRBJ2-3
clone_size: few
cdr3_nt: TGTGCCAGCAACCCGGTTGGCACAGATACGCAGTATTTT
cdr3_aa: CASNPVGTDTQYF

v_call: TRBV18
d_call: TRBD2
j_call: TRBJ2-7
clone_size: many
cdr3_nt: TGTGCCAGCTCACCACGTTACAGCGGGGCCTACGAGCAGTACTTC
cdr3_aa: CASSPRYSGAYEQYF

v_call: TRBV6-2/TRBV6-3
d_call: TRBD2
j_call: TRBJ2-1
clone_size: .
cdr3_nt: TGTGCCAGCAGTTACTCCCCTCCTAGCGGGATATACAATGAGCAGTTCTTC
cdr3_aa: CASSYSPPSGIYNEQFF

v_call: TRBV5-1
d_call: .
j_call: TRBJ2-2
clone_size: few
cdr3_nt: TGCGCCAGCAGCTTGGCCCCAGGAGAAACCGGGGAGCTGTTTTTT
cdr3_aa: CASSLAPGETGELFF

v_call: TRBV12-5
d_call: .
j_call: TRBJ1-4
clone_size: few
cdr3_nt: TGTGCTAGTGGTTTGTCCGCAACTAATGAAAAACTGTTTTTT
cdr3_aa: CASGLSATNEKLFF

v_call: TRBV20-1
d_call: .
j_call: TRBJ2-1
clone_size: many
cdr3_nt: TGCAGTGCTAGAGATTCCGGCAGCGGTACCTACAATGAGCAGTTCTTC
cdr3_aa: CSARDSGSGTYNEQFF

v_call: TRBV20-1
d_call: .
j_call: TRBJ2-3
clone_size: few
cdr3_nt: TGCAGTGCTATAGTGGTCAGCGGGCTCACAGATACGCAGTATTTT
cdr3_aa: CSAIVVSGLTDTQYF

v_call: TRBV20-1
d_call: .
j_call: TRBJ1-3
clone_size: .
cdr3_nt: TGCAGTGCTAGTAGGGGAATTGCAGGGTCCGGAAACACCATATATTTT
cdr3_aa: CSASRGIAGSGNTIYF

v_call: TRBV15
d_call: .
j_call: TRBJ2-1
clone_size: many
cdr3_nt: TGTGCCACCAGCATCCACAGGATGGACGAGCAGTTCTTC
cdr3_aa: CATSIHRMDEQFF

v_call: TRBV14
d_call: .
j_call: TRBJ2-7
clone_size: large
cdr3_nt: TGTGCCAGCAGCCCCGCAAACTACGAGCAGTACTTC
cdr3_aa: CASSPANYEQYF

v_call: TRBV7-2
d_call: .
j_call: TRBJ2-2
clone_size: many
cdr3_nt: TGTGCCAGCAGCTTATATGCAGCCCGGAACACCGGGGAGCTGTTTTTT
cdr3_aa: CASSLYAARNTGELFF

v_call: TRBV6-1
d_call: .
j_call: TRBJ2-2
clone_size: few
cdr3_nt: TGTGCCAGTGGGGACCTGAACACCGGGGAGCTGTTTTTT
cdr3_aa: CASGDLNTGELFF

v_call: TRBV12-3/TRBV12-4
d_call: .
j_call: TRBJ2-1
clone_size: .
cdr3_nt: TGTGCCAGTTCCGAGGGGTCCTACAATGAGCAGTTCTTC
cdr3_aa: CASSEGSYNEQFF

v_call: TRBV7-9
d_call: TRBD1
j_call: TRBJ2-7
clone_size: few
cdr3_nt: TGTGCCAGCAGTCGCCGGGACAGGGGTTCCGAGCAGTACTTC
cdr3_aa: CASSRRDRGSEQYF

v_call: TRBV12-3/TRBV12-4
d_call: TRBD2
j_call: TRBJ2-3
clone_size: many
cdr3_nt: TGTGCCAGCAGTAGACAGCGGGAGCCAGATACGCAGTATTTT
cdr3_aa: CASSRQREPDTQYF

v_call: TRBV9
d_call: .
j_call: TRBJ2-1
clone_size: many
cdr3_nt: TGTGCCAGCAGCGTGACTAGTCAGGGCGGGCAGTTCTTC
cdr3_aa: CASSVTSQGGQFF

v_call: TRBV28
d_call: .
j_call: TRBJ1-2
clone_size: many
cdr3_nt: TGTGCCAGCACTGAAAAGGTCGGCCAGGCCTATGGCTACACCTTC
cdr3_aa: CASTEKVGQAYGYTF

v_call: TRBV4-3
d_call: .
j_call: TRBJ2-1
clone_size: few
cdr3_nt: TGCGCCAGCAGCCCCGCTACGGTTAACAATGAGCAGTTCTTC
cdr3_aa: CASSPATVNNEQFF